This T cell receptor (beta chain) is drawn from a study of T cell responses to AZD1222 COVID-19 vaccine. Some clones are missing from TCRdb's copy, which holds only in-frame ones; the method was immunoSEQ multiplex PCR. This table holds 84,000 or so clones, nearly 90% found once. Remarks on this clone: Its matching antigen is unknown.

General study findings and limits: Reportedly, nearly half of unique spike TCRs recognized epitopes outside B.1.351/B.1.1.7 mutations. Spike-wide vaccine-associated CD4 TCRs dominated at 160-218 and 743-854. It was only a handful of AZD1222 recipients who were seropositive at baseline.

The sequencing here drew on peripheral blood, taken on day 0 of AZD1222 vaccination. The source of this sequence is an adult in good health.

The CDR3 region is CASSHRRNLNTEAFF. CDR3 DNA sequence: TGCGCCAGCAGCCACCGCAGGAATCTGAACACTGAAGCTTTCTTT. The V call is TRBV4-3, the J call TRBJ1-1; D gene uncertain. The CDR3 is 15 residues long. The V gene lost 3 bases and the J gene lost 0 bases, with 11 bases spanning the gap. Germline CDR1 LGHNA, CDR2 YSLEER.